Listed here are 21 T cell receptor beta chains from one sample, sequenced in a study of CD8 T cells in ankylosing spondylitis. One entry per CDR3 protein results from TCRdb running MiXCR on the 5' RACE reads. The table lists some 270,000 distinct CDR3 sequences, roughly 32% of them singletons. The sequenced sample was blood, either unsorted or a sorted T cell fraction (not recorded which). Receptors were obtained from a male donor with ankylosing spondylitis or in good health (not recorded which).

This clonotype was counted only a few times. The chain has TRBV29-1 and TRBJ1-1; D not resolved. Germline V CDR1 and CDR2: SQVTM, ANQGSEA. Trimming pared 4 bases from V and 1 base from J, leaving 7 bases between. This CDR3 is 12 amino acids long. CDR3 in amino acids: CSVARPNTEAFF. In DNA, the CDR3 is TGCAGCGTTGCCAGACCGAACACTGAAGCTTTCTTT.

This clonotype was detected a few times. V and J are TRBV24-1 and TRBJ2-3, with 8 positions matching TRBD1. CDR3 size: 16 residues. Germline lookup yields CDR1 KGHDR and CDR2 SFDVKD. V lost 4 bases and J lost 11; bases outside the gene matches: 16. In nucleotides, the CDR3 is TGTGCCACCAGTGAATCGGGCAGGGGGCGCTTGGGGGTGCAGTATTTT. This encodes CATSESGRGRLGVQYF.

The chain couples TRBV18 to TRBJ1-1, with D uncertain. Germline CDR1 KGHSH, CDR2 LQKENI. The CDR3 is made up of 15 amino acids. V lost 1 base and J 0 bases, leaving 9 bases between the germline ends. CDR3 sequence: CASSPLGLLNTEAFF. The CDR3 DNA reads TGTGCCAGCTCACCACTCGGGTTGCTGAACACTGAAGCTTTCTTT.

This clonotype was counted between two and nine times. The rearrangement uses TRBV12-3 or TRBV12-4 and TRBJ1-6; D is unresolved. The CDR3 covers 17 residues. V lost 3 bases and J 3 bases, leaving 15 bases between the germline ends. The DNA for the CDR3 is TGTGCCAGCAGTTTGTCGGTTCCGGGGTTCTATAATTCACCCCTCCACTTT. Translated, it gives CASSLSVPGFYNSPLHF.

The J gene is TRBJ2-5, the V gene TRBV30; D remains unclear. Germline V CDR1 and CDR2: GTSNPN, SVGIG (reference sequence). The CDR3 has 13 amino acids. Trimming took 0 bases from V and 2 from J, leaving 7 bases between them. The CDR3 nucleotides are TGTGCCTGGAGTGTCTGGCAGCAAGAGACCCAGTACTTC. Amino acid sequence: CAWSVWQQETQYF.

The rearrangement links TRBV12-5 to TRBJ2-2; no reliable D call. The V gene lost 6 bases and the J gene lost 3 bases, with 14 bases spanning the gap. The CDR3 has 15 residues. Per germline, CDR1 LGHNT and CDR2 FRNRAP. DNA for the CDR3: TGTGCTAGTGGCCTCCTCGTGGCGGACACCGGGGAGCTGTTTTTT. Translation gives CASGLLVADTGELFF.

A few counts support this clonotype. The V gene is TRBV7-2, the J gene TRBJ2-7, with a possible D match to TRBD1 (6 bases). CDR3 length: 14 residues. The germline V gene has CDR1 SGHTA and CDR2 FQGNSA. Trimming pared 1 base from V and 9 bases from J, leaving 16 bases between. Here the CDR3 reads CASSLVGSEGVQYF. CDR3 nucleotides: TGTGCCAGCAGCTTAGTGGGGAGTGAGGGGGTGCAGTACTTC. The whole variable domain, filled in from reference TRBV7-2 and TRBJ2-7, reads GAGVSQSPSNKVTEKGKDVELRCDPISGHTALYWYRQSLGQGLEFLIYFQGNSAPDKSGLPSDRFSAERTGGSVSTLTIQRTQQEDSAVYLCASSLVGSEGVQYFGPGTRLTVT.

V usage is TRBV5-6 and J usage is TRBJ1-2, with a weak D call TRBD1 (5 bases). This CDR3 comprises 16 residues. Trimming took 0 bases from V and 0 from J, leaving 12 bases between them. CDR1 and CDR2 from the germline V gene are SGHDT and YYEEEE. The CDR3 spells CASSLAGAGTNYGYTF. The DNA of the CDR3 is TGTGCCAGCAGCTTGGCCGGGGCAGGTACTAACTATGGCTACACCTTC.

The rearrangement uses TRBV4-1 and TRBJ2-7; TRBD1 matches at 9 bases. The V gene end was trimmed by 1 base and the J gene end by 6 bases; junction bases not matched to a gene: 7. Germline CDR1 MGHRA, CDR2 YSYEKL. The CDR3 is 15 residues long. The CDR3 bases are TGCGCCAGCAGCCAAGGTAGGCTGGACAGGGGCGAGCAGTACTTC. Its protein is CASSQGRLDRGEQYF.

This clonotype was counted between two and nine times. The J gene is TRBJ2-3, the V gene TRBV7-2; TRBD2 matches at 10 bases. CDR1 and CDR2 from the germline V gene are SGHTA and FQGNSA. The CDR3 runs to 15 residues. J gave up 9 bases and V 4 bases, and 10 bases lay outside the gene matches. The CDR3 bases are TGTGCCAGCAGCTCAAGCGGGGGGGCCTCTGCCACGCAGTATTTT. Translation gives CASSSSGGASATQYF.

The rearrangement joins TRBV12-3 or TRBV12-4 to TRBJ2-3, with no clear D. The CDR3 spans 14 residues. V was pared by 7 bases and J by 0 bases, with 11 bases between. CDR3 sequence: CASTPHKSTDTQYF. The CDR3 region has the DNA TGTGCCAGCACCCCTCATAAGAGCACAGATACGCAGTATTTT.

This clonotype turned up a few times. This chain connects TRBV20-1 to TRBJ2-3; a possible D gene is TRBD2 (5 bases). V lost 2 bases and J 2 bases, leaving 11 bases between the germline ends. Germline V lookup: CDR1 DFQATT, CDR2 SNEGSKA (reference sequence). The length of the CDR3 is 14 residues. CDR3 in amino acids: CSARHALVTDTQYF. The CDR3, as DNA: TGCAGTGCTAGACATGCACTAGTCACAGATACGCAGTATTTT.

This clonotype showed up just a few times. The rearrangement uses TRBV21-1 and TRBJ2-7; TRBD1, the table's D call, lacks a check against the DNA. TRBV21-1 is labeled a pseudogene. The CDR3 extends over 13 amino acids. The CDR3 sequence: CASSTSVVRGAYF. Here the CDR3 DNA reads TGTGCCAGCAGCACCTCGGTTGTGAGGGGGGCCTACTTC.

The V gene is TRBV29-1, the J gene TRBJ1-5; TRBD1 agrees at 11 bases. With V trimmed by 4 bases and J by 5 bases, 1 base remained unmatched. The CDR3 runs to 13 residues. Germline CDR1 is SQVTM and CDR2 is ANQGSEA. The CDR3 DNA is TGCAGCGTTGGGGGACAGGGGGATCAGCCCCAGCATTTT. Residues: CSVGGQGDQPQHF.

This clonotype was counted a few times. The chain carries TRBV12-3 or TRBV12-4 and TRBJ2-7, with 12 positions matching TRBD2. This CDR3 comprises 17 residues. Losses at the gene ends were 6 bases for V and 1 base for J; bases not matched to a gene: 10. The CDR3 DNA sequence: TGTGCCAGCAGCCTGCGGACTAGCGGGGATCCTTCCTACGAGCAGTACTTC. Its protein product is CASSLRTSGDPSYEQYF.

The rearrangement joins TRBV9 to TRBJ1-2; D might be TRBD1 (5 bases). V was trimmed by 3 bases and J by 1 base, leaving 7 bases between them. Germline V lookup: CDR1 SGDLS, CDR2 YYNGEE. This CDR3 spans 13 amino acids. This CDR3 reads CASSAGVNYGYTF. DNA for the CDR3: TGTGCCAGCAGCGCGGGGGTTAACTATGGCTACACCTTC.

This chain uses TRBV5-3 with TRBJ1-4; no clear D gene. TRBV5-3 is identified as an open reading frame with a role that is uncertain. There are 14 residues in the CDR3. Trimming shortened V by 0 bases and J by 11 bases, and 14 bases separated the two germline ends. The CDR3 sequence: CARSLEDPMSKLFF. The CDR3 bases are TGTGCCAGAAGCTTGGAGGACCCAATGAGTAAACTGTTTTTT.

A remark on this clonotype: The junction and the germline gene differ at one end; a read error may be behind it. CDR3 protein: CSARDGLEQFF. Written as DNA, the CDR3 is TGCAGTGCCAGAGACGGGCTTGAGCAGTTCTTC. This chain joins TRBV20-1 and TRBJ2-1; D remains ambiguous. Germline V gives CDR1 DFQATT, CDR2 SNEGSKA (reference sequence). The length of the CDR3 is 11 residues.

The CDR3: CASSQLTGVQSYEQYF. The CDR3 region has the DNA TGTGCCAGCAGCCAACTCACAGGGGTCCAATCCTACGAGCAGTACTTC. The chain couples TRBV11-2 to TRBJ2-7, with 7 bases lining up with TRBD1. V was clipped by 5 bases and J by 1 base; unmatched bases: 11. Germline V CDR1 and CDR2: SGHAT, FQNNGV. CDR3 length equals 16 residues.

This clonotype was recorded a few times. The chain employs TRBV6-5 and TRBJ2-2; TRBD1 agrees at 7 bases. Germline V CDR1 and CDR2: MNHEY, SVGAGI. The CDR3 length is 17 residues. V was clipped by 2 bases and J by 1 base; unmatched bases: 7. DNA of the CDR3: TGTGCCAGCAGTTACCCTAGGGACAGTTTGAACACCGGGGAGCTGTTTTTT. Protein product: CASSYPRDSLNTGELFF.

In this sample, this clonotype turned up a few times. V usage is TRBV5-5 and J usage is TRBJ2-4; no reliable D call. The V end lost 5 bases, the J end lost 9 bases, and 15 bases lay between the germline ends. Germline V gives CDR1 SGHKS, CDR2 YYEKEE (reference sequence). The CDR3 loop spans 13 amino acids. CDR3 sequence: CASSFDSQSIQYF. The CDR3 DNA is TGTGCCAGCAGTTTTGACTCCCAATCCATTCAGTACTTC.